This T cell receptor beta chain came from a study of somatic mutations in cytotoxic T cells in rheumatoid arthritis. This clone was found once. Its antigen is currently unknown. Study-level points and caveats: With age, CD8+ clonality increased in rheumatoid arthritis patients, whereas no such increase appeared in healthy controls. The authors did not know the antigen targets of the expanded CD8+ clones.

With 0 bases clipped from V and 2 bases from J, the junction kept 2 bases outside the gene matches. Germline assignment: CDR1 LNHNV and CDR2 YYDKDF (reference sequence). There are 16 residues in the CDR3. The repertoire was sequenced with immunoSEQ multiplex PCR; TCRdb's copy has only in-frame clones and lacks some. The table records 15,000 to 20,000 clones, 70% to 80% of them present only once. The specimen sequenced was CD8+ T cells sorted from blood. This TCR derives from an adult with rheumatoid arthritis. The V and J genes are TRBV15 and TRBJ2-3, with 10 bases aligning to TRBD2. DNA of the CDR3: TGTGCCACCAGCAGAGAGAGCGGGGGGGCCACAGATACGCAGTATTTT. Protein: CATSRESGGATDTQYF. Using reference TRBV15 and TRBJ2-3 for the parts outside the CDR3, the full variable domain is DAMVIQNPRYQVTQFGKPVTLSCSQTLNHNVMYWYQQKSSQAPKLLFHYYDKDFNNEADTPDNFQSRRPNTSFCFLDIRSPGLGDTAMYLCATSRESGGATDTQYFGPGTRLTVL.